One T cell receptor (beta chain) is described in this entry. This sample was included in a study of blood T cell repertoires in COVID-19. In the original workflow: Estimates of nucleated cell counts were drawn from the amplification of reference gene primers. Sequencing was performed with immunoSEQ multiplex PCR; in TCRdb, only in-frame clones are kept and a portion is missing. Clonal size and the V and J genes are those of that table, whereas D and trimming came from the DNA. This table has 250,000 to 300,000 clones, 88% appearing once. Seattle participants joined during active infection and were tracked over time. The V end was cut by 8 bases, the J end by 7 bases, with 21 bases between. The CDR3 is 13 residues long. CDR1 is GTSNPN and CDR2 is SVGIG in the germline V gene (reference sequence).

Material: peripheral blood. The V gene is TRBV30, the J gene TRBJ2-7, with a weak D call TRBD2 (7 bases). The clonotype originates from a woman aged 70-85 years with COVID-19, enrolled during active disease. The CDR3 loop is CATLTQGRGEQYF. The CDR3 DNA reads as TGTGCCACACTCACCCAGGGGAGGGGTGAGCAGTACTTC.